A single sample is the source of the 10 T cell receptor beta chains below, sequenced in a study of T cells in Graves' hyperthyroidism and ophthalmopathy. From RNA transcripts, TCR beta CDR3 regions were amplified. Carried out on the TCR CDR3, a first-round RT-PCR used the HTBI primer set. MiXCR was run by TCRdb on the multiplex PCR reads, yielding one entry per CDR3 protein. Counted here are about 290,000 distinct CDR3 sequences, about an eighth occurring once; the ten biggest clones make up approximately 7.9%. The source material was blood. All receptors derive from a woman in her thirties or forties with Graves' hyperthyroidism.

This clonotype has ten or more counts. This chain connects TRBV6-1 to TRBJ2-3; a possible D gene is TRBD2 (6 bases). The CDR3 has 15 residues. The germline CDR1 and CDR2 sequences are MNHNS and SASEGT. V was trimmed by 8 bases and J by 2 bases, leaving 17 bases between them. CDR3 loop: CASGRGSSSTDTQYF. CDR3 DNA: TGTGCCAGCGGTCGGGGGAGCAGTTCCACAGATACGCAGTATTTT.

This clonotype was observed many times. The V call is TRBV20-1, the J call TRBJ2-7; the D call may be TRBD1 or TRBD2 (5 bases each). In germline, CDR1 is DFQATT, CDR2 SNEGSKA (reference sequence). The CDR3 loop spans 14 amino acids. V was cut by 5 bases and J by 9 bases, with 23 bases left in between. In nucleotides, the CDR3 is TGCAGTGCTGAGGGACGACCAACCCTAGAGGGGCAGTACTTC. This encodes CSAEGRPTLEGQYF.

This clonotype was recorded at least ten times. The genes are TRBV2 and TRBJ1-5, with 7 bases identical to TRBD1. CDR3 length: 15 residues. Germline V gives CDR1 SNHLY, CDR2 FYNNEI. Trimming took 5 bases from V and 0 from J; bases not matched to a gene: 4. The CDR3 region is CASSWDSYSNQPQHF. The CDR3 coding sequence is TGTGCCAGCAGTTGGGACAGCTATAGCAATCAGCCCCAGCATTTT.

CDR3: CASSQNSSNEQFF. CDR3 nucleotides: TGTGCCAGCAGCCAAAATTCCTCGAATGAGCAGTTCTTC. The rearrangement uses TRBV3-1 and TRBJ2-1, with no clear D. This CDR3 contains 13 residues. Between the trimmed V and J ends, which lost 2 bases and 7 bases, there was a span of 9 bases. Germline V gives CDR1 LGHDT, CDR2 YNNKEL (reference sequence).

This clonotype was seen many times. The rearrangement links TRBV7-2 to TRBJ2-7; TRBD1 aligns across 9 bases. There are 15 residues in the CDR3. CDR1 and CDR2 from the germline V gene are SGHTA and FQGNSA. V lost 5 bases and J lost 4; bases outside the gene matches: 9. In DNA, the CDR3 is TGTGCCAGCAGCCGGGACAGGGCGACAAGTTACGAGCAGTACTTC. Amino acid sequence: CASSRDRATSYEQYF.

Points on this clonotype: A read error is possible here, since a much larger clone lies one base away. The J gene is TRBJ1-5, the V gene TRBV18, with a tentative D call TRBD1 (5 bases). From germline, CDR1 is KGHSH and CDR2 LQKENI. This CDR3 spans 13 amino acids. This chain's CDR3 is CGSSQENNQPQHF. The CDR3 nucleotides are TGTGGCAGCTCACAGGAAAACAATCAGCCCCAGCATTTT.

This clonotype has a count of ten or more. The genes are TRBV5-1 and TRBJ1-2, with 7 bases aligning to TRBD1. This CDR3 spans 15 amino acids. V was pared by 0 bases and J by 7 bases, with 9 bases of the junction left unmatched. Per the germline V gene, CDR1 is SGHRS and CDR2 is YFSETQ. CDR3 protein: CASSLVSRDRTGYTF. As DNA, the CDR3 is TGCGCCAGCAGCTTGGTTAGCCGGGACAGAACTGGCTACACCTTC.

A few counts support this clonotype. A much more abundant neighbour one base away suggests this may be a read error. The rearrangement links TRBV7-8 to TRBJ1-1; no firm D call. Per germline, CDR1 SGHVS and CDR2 FQNEAQ. CDR3 length: 14 residues. The CDR3 sequence: CASSLEMGYTGAFF. DNA of the CDR3: TGTGCCAGCAGCTTAGAAATGGGGTACACTGGAGCTTTCTTT.

This clonotype was seen ten or more times. The V gene is TRBV11-3, the J gene TRBJ1-2; D unresolved. The CDR3 is 13 amino acids. Germline-derived CDR1 and CDR2 are SGHNT and YENEEA. The germline V and J ends were trimmed by 8 bases and 4 bases, with 14 bases remaining between them. The CDR3 spells CASQAGAFYGYTF. The CDR3 bases are TGTGCCAGCCAAGCAGGCGCTTTCTATGGCTACACCTTC.

In this sample, this clonotype turned up many times. The rearrangement uses TRBV30 and TRBJ2-1; 10 bases agree with TRBD1. Per the germline V gene, CDR1 is GTSNPN and CDR2 is SVGIG (reference sequence). J gave up 8 bases and V 5 bases, and 9 bases lay outside the gene matches. This CDR3 is built from 14 residues. The chain's CDR3 is CAWDLGQGGDEQFF. CDR3 DNA: TGTGCCTGGGACCTCGGACAGGGGGGGGATGAGCAGTTCTTC.